This T cell receptor beta chain derives from a study of blood T cell repertoires in COVID-19 (dated by TCRdb to the early 2020s). A note on the overall study: Samples from collaborators originated in the United States, Italy and Spain and spanned both the acute and convalescent phases of COVID-19. The samples were drawn from two sources: the first 160 participants of the ongoing ImmuneRACE study, and 950 to 1,500 subjects contributed by 6 global collaborators. The material from the prospective study consisted of cDNA or gDNA derived from T cells, B-cell-depleted T cells, or PBMCs. Deeply sampled blood TCRbeta repertoires from subjects exposed to, actively infected with, or recovered from COVID-19 were included in the dataset. The repertoires were released in a freely available public database meant as a resource for research on the immune response to SARS-CoV-2. Where available, HLA class I and class II types were taken from metadata supplied by the sample provider and were not determined by assay-based typing. Sample metadata almost always included a de-identified subject ID, COVID-19 status, age in years and sex. The full study reports these points: How much clinical and demographic metadata was included differed by source and by participant, and the metadata was provided uncurated.

As regards this clone: Its antigen remains undetermined. No much larger clone is present one base from it, and per-base qualities are unavailable.

Whole blood was collected in K2EDTA tubes by collaborating institutions according to the institutions' own protocols. For TCRbeta analysis, collaborators shipped samples in one of three forms: frozen whole blood, isolated PBMCs, or DNA extracted from either of those sample types. TCRbeta CDR3 regions were amplified from genomic DNA using the immunoSEQ Assay, a bias-controlled multiplex PCR. In the original analysis: The number of nucleated cells in each sample was estimated from the amplification of reference gene primers within the assay. To quantify the absolute abundance of each unique TCRbeta CDR3 rearrangement, sequence reads were collapsed and filtered. For each sample, productive Simpson clonality was calculated as the square root of Simpson's diversity index across productive rearrangements. This is the immuneACCESS table as TCRdb keeps it, with only in-frame sequences that have V and J called. A part of the clones is gone; compared with another copy, unresolved V genes explain less than half, and the rest is unexplained. D and trimming were read from the DNA, whereas the V and J calls and clone size are those reported in that table. The table for this sample lists 150,000 to 200,000 clones; about 85% of them were counted only once. The ten largest account for 7% to 7.5% of the sample.

Sequencing was carried out using peripheral blood. The TCR sequence derives from a woman older than 75 in a cohort sampled during active or convalescent COVID-19.

The CDR3 protein sequence reads: CASSGTGVGGYTF. The nucleotides read TGTGCCAGCAGCGGGACAGGGGTGGGTGGCTACACCTTC. The sequence links TRBV27 to TRBJ1-2, with 10 bases matching TRBD1. Its CDR3 holds 13 amino acids, cysteine through phenylalanine. The kept DNA is CDR3 alone, 39 bases in frame from the first base. The germline V gene (reference sequence) yields MNHEY for CDR1 and SMNVEV for CDR2. Here V drops 6 bases and J drops 7 bases, and the junction holds 5 bases not matched to any gene.